These 15 T cell receptor beta chains originate from one sample sequenced in a study of cytomegalovirus exposure and HLA in healthy donors. The method was immunoSEQ multiplex PCR; TCRdb's version includes in-frame clones alone and lacks a portion of them. Of 150,000 to 200,000 clones in the sample, almost 85% are singletons; the top ten hold roughly 10%. Sequencing input: PBMCs. These TCRs come from a man aged 25 to 40 in good health and CMV-seropositive.

The chain couples TRBV11-3 to TRBJ2-3, with a weak D call TRBD1 (6 bases). The CDR3 consists of 15 residues. In germline, CDR1 is SGHNT, CDR2 YENEEA. V lost 5 bases, J lost 4 bases, and 16 bases lay in between. CDR3 sequence: CASSGGRGSPDTQYF. Written as DNA, the CDR3 is TGTGCCAGCAGCGGGGGTAGGGGGAGCCCAGATACGCAGTATTTT.

The chain recombines TRBV19 with TRBJ1-1; possible D gene TRBD1, 6 bases. Germline V CDR1 and CDR2: LNHDA, SQIVND (reference sequence). With 6 bases removed from V and 0 bases from J, the gap between germline ends came to 17 bases. This CDR3 is 16 amino acids long. The CDR3 loop reads CASRAFGTTMNTEAFF. CDR3 sequence (DNA): TGTGCCAGTAGGGCTTTTGGGACAACGATGAACACTGAAGCTTTCTTT.

This chain connects TRBV11-2 to TRBJ2-1; 7 nucleotides agree with TRBD2. V was clipped by 5 bases and J by 2 bases; unmatched bases: 6. The germline V gene has CDR1 SGHAT and CDR2 FQNNGV. The CDR3 is 15 residues long. The CDR3 here is CASSELSGTYNEQFF. The CDR3 DNA reads TGTGCCAGCAGCGAGCTAAGCGGGACCTACAATGAGCAGTTCTTC.

The genes are TRBV6-5 and TRBJ1-5, with D possibly being TRBD1 (6 bases). CDR1 is MNHEY and CDR2 is SVGAGI in the germline V gene. CDR3 length equals 14 residues. V shed 6 bases and J shed 2 bases, with 11 bases lying between them. The CDR3 DNA reads TGTGCCAGCAGAAAATCAGGGGGCAATCAGCCCCAGCATTTT. It specifies CASRKSGGNQPQHF.

The V gene is TRBV7-9, the J gene TRBJ2-1; TRBD1 is a possible D gene (6 bases). CDR1 is SEHNR and CDR2 is FQNEAQ in the germline V gene (reference sequence). The CDR3 has 13 amino acids. V was trimmed by 6 bases and J by 5 bases, leaving 11 bases between them. The CDR3 coding sequence is TGTGCCAGCAGGCGACAGGAGAACAATGAGCAGTTCTTC. Amino acid sequence: CASRRQENNEQFF.

The chain uses TRBV9 and TRBJ1-1, with 8 bases matching TRBD1. Trimming removed 4 bases from V and 6 bases from J; junction bases left unmatched: 5. CDR3 length: 13 amino acids. The germline V gene encodes CDR1 SGDLS and CDR2 YYNGEE. CDR3 sequence (DNA): TGTGCCAGCAGCCCAAAGACAGGGGCTGAAGCTTTCTTT. This sequence encodes CASSPKTGAEAFF.

The V gene is TRBV27, the J gene TRBJ2-3; TRBD1 matches at 7 bases. Germline CDR1 is MNHEY and CDR2 is SMNVEV (reference sequence). The J segment lost 0 bases and the V segment lost 9 bases, leaving 3 bases of the junction unmatched. CDR3 size: 13 residues. In DNA, the CDR3 is TGTGCCAGTAGGGGGCTTAGCACAGATACGCAGTATTTT. Its protein product is CASRGLSTDTQYF.

The chain has TRBV7-9 and TRBJ1-2; TRBD1 is a possible D gene (6 bases). V lost 5 bases to trimming and J lost 8 bases, with 12 bases between them. The CDR3 is 12 amino acids. Germline-derived CDR1 and CDR2 are SEHNR and FQNEAQ (reference sequence). CDR3 amino acids: CASSNRVQGYTF. Here the CDR3 DNA reads TGTGCCAGCAGCAACAGGGTGCAGGGCTACACCTTC.

This clone came up a few times. V usage is TRBV30 and J usage is TRBJ2-7; TRBD2 agrees at 11 bases. Germline V gene sequence: CDR1 GTSNPN, CDR2 SVGIG (reference sequence). J lost 5 bases, V lost 1 base, and 10 bases had no gene match. CDR3 length: 16 amino acids. The CDR3, as DNA: TGTGCCTGGAGTGCCCCAGGACTAGCGGGTGGGGACGAGCAGTACTTC. Translating it yields CAWSAPGLAGGDEQYF.

This clone is a singleton in its sample. The genes are TRBV10-3 and TRBJ2-1; 12 positions agree with TRBD2. This CDR3 comprises 16 residues. J lost 8 bases, V lost 4 bases, and 9 bases had no gene match. From germline, CDR1 is ENHRY and CDR2 SYGVKD. CDR3 nucleotide sequence: TGTGCCATCAGTGTCGGTATGGGACTAGCGGGTTATGAGCAGTTCTTC. Protein product: CAISVGMGLAGYEQFF.

This chain links TRBV9 with TRBJ2-1; TRBD2 matches at 8 bases. The CDR3 loop spans 15 amino acids. CDR1 SGDLS and CDR2 YYNGEE come from the germline V gene. Trimming removed 0 bases from V and 4 bases from J; junction bases left unmatched: 3. This chain's CDR3 is CASSVALAEYNEQFF. The CDR3 nucleotides are TGTGCCAGCAGCGTAGCACTAGCGGAGTACAATGAGCAGTTCTTC.

V gene TRBV9 combines with J gene TRBJ1-1, with D maybe TRBD1 (6 bases). Looked up from germline, CDR1 is SGDLS and CDR2 is YYNGEE. This CDR3 has 13 amino acids. V was pared by 5 bases and J by 1 base, with 9 bases between. The CDR3, as DNA: TGTGCCAGCAGTCGGGACACGAACACTGAAGCTTTCTTT. It translates to CASSRDTNTEAFF.

The rearrangement joins TRBV11-3 to TRBJ2-1, with TRBD2 matching over 9 bases. CDR1 and CDR2 from the germline V gene are SGHNT and YENEEA. The length of the CDR3 is 17 residues. The ends lost 1 base at V and 8 bases at J; junction bases unmatched: 12. CDR3 protein: CASSLGTSEWAGHEQFF. CDR3 nucleotides: TGTGCCAGCAGCTTAGGGACTAGCGAGTGGGCTGGGCATGAGCAGTTCTTC.

The chain employs TRBV6-4 and TRBJ2-2; TRBD2 aligns across 8 bases. V shed 7 bases, J shed 3 bases, and the junction held 4 bases outside the gene matches. The CDR3 has 14 amino acids. Germline-derived CDR1 and CDR2 are MRHNA and SNTAGT. The CDR3 spells CASKAGGDTGELFF. CDR3 coding DNA: TGTGCCAGCAAGGCGGGGGGCGACACCGGGGAGCTGTTTTTT.

The rearrangement uses TRBV7-6 and TRBJ2-1; unclear D gene. Germline V CDR1 and CDR2: SGHVS, FNYEAQ. V was shortened by 1 base and J by 7 bases, with 5 bases between the two germline ends. The length of the CDR3 is 12 residues. The CDR3 here is CASSLGVNEQFF. The CDR3 coding sequence is TGTGCCAGCAGCTTAGGAGTAAATGAGCAGTTCTTC.